This T cell receptor (beta chain) was found in a study of Graves' ophthalmopathy and Graves' hyperthyroidism. CDR3 regions of TCR beta were amplified from RNA transcripts. The authors performed first-round RT-PCR with HTBI primers and then a second-round multiplex PCR. MiXCR, run by TCRdb on the multiplex PCR reads, gives a single entry per CDR3 protein. Here the sample spans 650,000 to 800,000 distinct CDR3 sequences, about two fifths being singletons. In regard to this clonotype: The antigen remains undetermined.

Findings of the study overall: Appearing in blood as well were most expanded thyroid clonotypes above 0.001 frequency.

Germline lookup yields CDR1 SGHVS and CDR2 FQNEAQ. This CDR3 region has 19 residues. V lost 0 bases to trimming and J lost 2 bases; unmatched junction nucleotides: 15. The sequenced sample consisted of peripheral blood. This chain connects TRBV7-8 to TRBJ1-2, with 7 positions matching TRBD1. The TCR originated in an adult man with Graves' ophthalmopathy. The CDR3: CASSLARGLERGANYGYTF. The CDR3 DNA reads TGTGCCAGCAGCTTAGCGAGGGGGCTCGAGAGGGGGGCGAACTATGGCTACACCTTC.